The 10 T cell receptor beta chains below all came from one sample that was sequenced in a study of T-cell reconstitution after alpha-beta-depleted transplantation in children. TCRbeta library construction was performed incorporating unique molecular identifiers. TCRdb called the PCR reads again in MiXCR, with one record for every CDR3 protein. This sample has 600,000 to 700,000 distinct CDR3 sequences; approximately 14% occur once, and the top ten carry 0.79%. Sequenced here: PBMCs, sampled before TCRalphabeta/CD19-depleted stem cell transplant. All receptors come from a girl aged 2 to 10 with congenital amegakaryocytic thrombocytopenia, due to receive a stem cell transplant.

The table lists this clonotype with many counts. J is TRBJ2-1 and V is TRBV7-7; D call uncertain. Looked up from germline, CDR1 is SSHAT and CDR2 is FNYEAQ (reference sequence). This CDR3 is built from 13 residues. V was trimmed by 5 bases and J by 9 bases, leaving 14 bases between them. CDR3 residues: CASSVGGVGEQFF. Here the CDR3 DNA reads TGTGCCAGCAGCGTAGGTGGGGTAGGTGAGCAGTTCTTC.

The sample holds many counts of this clonotype. The gene calls are TRBV5-8 and TRBJ1-1, with D possibly TRBD1 on 5 matching bases. V lost 10 bases and J 4 bases, leaving 20 bases between the germline ends. The CDR3 loop spans 14 amino acids. The germline gives CDR1 SGHTS, CDR2 YDEGEE. In DNA, the CDR3 is TGTGCCCGGCCGCGGGGACGGATCGCCACTGAAGCTTTCTTT. This codes for CARPRGRIATEAFF.

Many counts were recorded for this clonotype. The chain employs TRBV5-1 and TRBJ2-1; 9 bases line up with TRBD1. The CDR3 length is 15 residues. CDR1 and CDR2 from the germline V gene are SGHRS and YFSETQ. With V trimmed by 0 bases and J by 8 bases, 6 bases remained unmatched. The CDR3 bases are TGCGCCAGCAGCTTGGTGGACAGGGGAAGGGATGAGCAGTTCTTC. Its protein is CASSLVDRGRDEQFF.

This clonotype appeared many times. V is TRBV20-1 and J is TRBJ1-1; 10 nucleotides line up with TRBD1. Unmatched junction bases numbered 5, after V lost 6 bases and J lost 1 base. Germline lookup yields CDR1 DFQATT and CDR2 SNEGSKA (reference sequence). This CDR3 spans 14 amino acids. The CDR3 loop reads CSATGGGWNTEAFF. For the CDR3, the DNA is TGCAGTGCGACAGGGGGCGGCTGGAACACTGAAGCTTTCTTT.

This clonotype was seen ten or more times. This rearrangement joins TRBV4-1 to TRBJ2-1, with D unresolved. CDR1 and CDR2 from the germline V gene are MGHRA and YSYEKL. V was pared by 0 bases and J by 6 bases, with 12 bases between. The length of the CDR3 is 15 residues. DNA for the CDR3: TGCGCCAGCAGCCAAGAAGGTCCCGTGGTCAATGAGCAGTTCTTC. Translating it yields CASSQEGPVVNEQFF.

In its sample, this clonotype was seen many times. The CDR3: CASSPDSSNQPQHF. The CDR3 coding sequence is TGTGCCAGCAGTCCGGACAGTTCCAATCAGCCCCAGCATTTT. This chain links TRBV12-3 or TRBV12-4 with TRBJ1-5, with a weak D call TRBD1 (6 bases). The length of the CDR3 is 14 residues. V lost 5 bases to trimming and J lost 3 bases, with 11 bases between them.

The CDR3 protein is CASSPGGYYGYTF. DNA of the CDR3: TGTGCCAGCAGCCCCGGGGGCTACTATGGCTACACCTTC. J is TRBJ1-2 and V is TRBV12-3 or TRBV12-4; tentative D call: TRBD1 (6 bases). This CDR3 comprises 13 residues. V gave up 6 bases and J gave up 3 bases, with 11 bases separating them.

This clonotype was observed a handful of times. The chain recombines TRBV3-1 with TRBJ2-1, with 9 bases aligning to TRBD2. V lost 0 bases, J lost 0 bases, and 12 bases stayed unmatched. Germline loops: CDR1 LGHDT, CDR2 YNNKEL (reference sequence). The CDR3 consists of 20 residues. For the CDR3, the DNA is TGTGCCAGCAGCCAAGATCTCTCTGCGGGAGGGCGAAGCTCCTACAATGAGCAGTTCTTC. Residues: CASSQDLSAGGRSSYNEQFF.

Many counts were recorded for this clonotype. The chain joins TRBV15 to TRBJ2-7; D is unclear. V shed 8 bases and J shed 1 base, with 15 bases lying between them. Looked up from germline, CDR1 is LNHNV and CDR2 is YYDKDF (reference sequence). This CDR3 contains 14 residues. CDR3 in amino acids: CATRLGFGSYEQYF. CDR3 in DNA: TGTGCCACCCGGCTCGGGTTCGGGTCCTACGAGCAGTACTTC.

The sample holds a few counts of this clonotype. The gene calls are TRBV6-5 and TRBJ1-3; D is unclear. Trimming removed 2 bases from V and 1 base from J, with 9 bases in between. This CDR3 has 15 residues. Germline lookup yields CDR1 MNHEY and CDR2 SVGAGI. The CDR3 DNA follows: TGTGCCAGCAGTTACGGCAGGATGTCTGGAAACACCATATATTTT. As protein: CASSYGRMSGNTIYF.